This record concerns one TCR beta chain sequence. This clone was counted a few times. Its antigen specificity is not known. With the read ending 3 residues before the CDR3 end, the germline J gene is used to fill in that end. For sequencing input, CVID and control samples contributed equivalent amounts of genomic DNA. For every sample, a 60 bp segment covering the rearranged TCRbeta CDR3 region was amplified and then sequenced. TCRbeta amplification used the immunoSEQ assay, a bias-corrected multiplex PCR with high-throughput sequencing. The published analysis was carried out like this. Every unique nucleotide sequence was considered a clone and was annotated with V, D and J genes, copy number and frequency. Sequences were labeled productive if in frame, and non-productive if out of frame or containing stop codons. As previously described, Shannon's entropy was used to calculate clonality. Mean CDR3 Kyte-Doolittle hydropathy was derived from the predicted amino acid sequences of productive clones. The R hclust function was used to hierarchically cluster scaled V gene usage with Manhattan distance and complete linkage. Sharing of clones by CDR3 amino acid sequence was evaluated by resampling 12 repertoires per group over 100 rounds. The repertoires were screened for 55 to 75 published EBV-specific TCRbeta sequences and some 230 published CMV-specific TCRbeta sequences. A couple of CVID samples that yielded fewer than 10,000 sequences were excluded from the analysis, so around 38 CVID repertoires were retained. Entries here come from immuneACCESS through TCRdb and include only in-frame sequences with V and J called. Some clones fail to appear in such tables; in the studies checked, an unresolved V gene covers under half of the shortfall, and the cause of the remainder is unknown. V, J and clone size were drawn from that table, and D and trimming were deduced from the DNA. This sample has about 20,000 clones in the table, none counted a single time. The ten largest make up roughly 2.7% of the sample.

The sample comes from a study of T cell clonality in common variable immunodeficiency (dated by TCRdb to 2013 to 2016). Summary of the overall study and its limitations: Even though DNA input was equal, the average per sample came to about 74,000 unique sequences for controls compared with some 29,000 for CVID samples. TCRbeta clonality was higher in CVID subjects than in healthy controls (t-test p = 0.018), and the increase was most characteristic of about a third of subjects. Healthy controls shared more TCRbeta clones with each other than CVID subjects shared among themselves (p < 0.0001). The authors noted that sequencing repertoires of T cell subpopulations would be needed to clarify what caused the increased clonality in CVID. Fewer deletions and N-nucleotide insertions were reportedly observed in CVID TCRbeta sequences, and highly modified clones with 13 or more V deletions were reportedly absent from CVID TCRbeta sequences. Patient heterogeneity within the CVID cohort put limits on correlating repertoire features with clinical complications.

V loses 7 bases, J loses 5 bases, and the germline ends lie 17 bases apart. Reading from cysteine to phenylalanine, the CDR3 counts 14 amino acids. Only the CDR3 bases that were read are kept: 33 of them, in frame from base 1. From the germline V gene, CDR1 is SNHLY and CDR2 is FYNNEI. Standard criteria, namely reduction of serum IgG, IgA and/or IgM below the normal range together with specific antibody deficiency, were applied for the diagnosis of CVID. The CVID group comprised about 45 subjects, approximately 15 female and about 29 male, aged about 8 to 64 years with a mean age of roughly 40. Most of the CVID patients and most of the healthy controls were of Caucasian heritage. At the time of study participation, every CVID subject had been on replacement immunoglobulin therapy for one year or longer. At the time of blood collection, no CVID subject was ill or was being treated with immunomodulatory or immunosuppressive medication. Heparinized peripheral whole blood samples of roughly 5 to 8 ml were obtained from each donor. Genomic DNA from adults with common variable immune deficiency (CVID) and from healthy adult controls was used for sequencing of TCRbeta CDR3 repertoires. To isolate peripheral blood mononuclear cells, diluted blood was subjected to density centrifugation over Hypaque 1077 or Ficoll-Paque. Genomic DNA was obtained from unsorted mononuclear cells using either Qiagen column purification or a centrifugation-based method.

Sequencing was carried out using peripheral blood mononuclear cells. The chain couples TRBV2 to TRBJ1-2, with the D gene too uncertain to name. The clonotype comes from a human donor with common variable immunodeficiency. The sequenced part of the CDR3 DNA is TGTGCCAGCACCAGCAGCCCACGGGGTTATGGC. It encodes CASTSSPRGYG. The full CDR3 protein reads CASTSSPRGYGYTF.